Listed below are T cell receptor beta chains from one sample, sequenced in a study of PD-1 blockade in classical Hodgkin lymphoma. Method: immunoSEQ multiplex PCR; TCRdb's copy keeps in-frame clones and lacks some. The sample lists some 20,000 clones, about two thirds seen once, with over 15% in the top ten. This specimen consisted of peripheral blood mononuclear cells (PBMCs), obtained at baseline. These receptors all come from a human donor with classical Hodgkin lymphoma. CDR3s include the opening cysteine and the closing phenylalanine or tryptophan. A D gene is named only where the DNA matches it firmly. Size tells how often a clone was seen (once, few, many) or the class of an expanded clone, and some rows leave it out.

D gene	V gene	J gene	clone size	CDR3 DNA	CDR3 protein
TRBD1	TRBV6-1	TRBJ1-6	once	TGTGCCAGCAGTGGGCGGACAGGGGGCAATTCACCCCTCCACTTT	CASSGRTGGNSPLHF
NA	TRBV7-2	TRBJ2-1	NA	TGTGCCAGCAGTATAAACGCGGGACTTGAAAATGAGCAGTTCTTC	CASSINAGLENEQFF
NA	TRBV30	TRBJ2-6	NA	TGTGCCTGGAGTACTGGAACAGGGGCCAACGTCCTGACTTTC	CAWSTGTGANVLTF
TRBD2	TRBV7-2	TRBJ2-1	NA	TGTGCCAGCAGCTCAGGGACTAGCCGGAACAATGAGCAGTTCTTC	CASSSGTSRNNEQFF
TRBD1	TRBV30	TRBJ1-5	once	TGTGCCTGGAGTGCATTTAAGGACAGGGAAGGGGGCAATCAGCCCCAGCATTTT	CAWSAFKDREGGNQPQHF
NA	TRBV2	TRBJ1-2	NA	TGTGCCAGCAGTGGGGAGATTTTCGAGAGGACCTATGGCTACACCTTC	CASSGEIFERTYGYTF
NA	TRBV15	TRBJ1-3	once	TGTGCCACCAGCAGAGGGGATTTAAAGGTTGGAAACACCATATATTTT	CATSRGDLKVGNTIYF
NA	TRBV21-1	TRBJ1-2	NA	TGTGCCAGCAGCAAAGGACAGGGGTACGGCTACACCTTC	CASSKGQGYGYTF
NA	TRBV6-5	TRBJ1-5	NA	TGTGCCAGCAGTTACTCGATTGACCAGCCCCAGCATTTT	CASSYSIDQPQHF
NA	TRBV5-1	TRBJ2-5	few	TGCGCCAGCAGCTTGGCCGACTCCCCTTGGGCAGAGACCCAGTACTTC	CASSLADSPWAETQYF
TRBD2	TRBV13	TRBJ2-3	few	TGTGCCAGCAGCCTAGAGGATAGAGGGAGGGCAGATACGCAGTATTTT	CASSLEDRGRADTQYF
NA	TRBV5-6	TRBJ2-1	NA	TGTGCCAGCAGCTTGGGGGGACCGCTCTCCTACAATGAGCAGTTCTTC	CASSLGGPLSYNEQFF
TRBD1	TRBV19	TRBJ1-6	NA	TGTGCCAGTAGAAGTAGACAGGGGGCTAATTCACCCCTCCACTTT	CASRSRQGANSPLHF
NA	TRBV29-1	TRBJ1-2	NA	TGCAGCGTCCTTTTAATAGGGGGCTACACCTTC	CSVLLIGGYTF
TRBD1	TRBV28	TRBJ2-3	NA	TGTGCCAGCAGTTTTGTGGGACAGAACACAGATACGCAGTATTTT	CASSFVGQNTDTQYF
NA	TRBV6-6	TRBJ1-5	NA	TGTGCCAGCACCTTTACTAGTGGCAATCAGCCCCAGCATTTT	CASTFTSGNQPQHF
TRBD2	TRBV28	TRBJ2-1	NA	TGTGCCAGCAGTCTCAAAACCCGAGCGGGAGCGGGGGATGAGCAGTTCTTC	CASSLKTRAGAGDEQFF
NA	TRBV10-3	TRBJ2-1	once	TGTGCCATCAGTGAAGCGGGCTTATACAATGAGCAGTTCTTC	CAISEAGLYNEQFF
TRBD1	TRBV11-2	TRBJ2-1	few	TGTGCCAGCAGCTTAGATTGGATTCGACAGGGGAGCTCCTACAATGAGCAGTTCTTC	CASSLDWIRQGSSYNEQFF
NA	TRBV7-9	TRBJ1-2	NA	TGTGCCAGCAGCCAGCCGGATCCAGGCGGCTATGGCTACACCTTC	CASSQPDPGGYGYTF
TRBD1	TRBV7-2	TRBJ2-7	few	TGTGCCAGCAGCAGCACAGGGGGAGGCTACGAGCAGTACTTC	CASSSTGGGYEQYF
NA	TRBV14	TRBJ2-7	few	TGTGCCAGCAGCCAGATCCGACAGGGAGGGGAGCAGTACTTC	CASSQIRQGGEQYF
TRBD1	TRBV5-1	TRBJ2-3	NA	TGCGCCAGCAGCTTTAACAGGGGCAGAACAGATACGCAGTATTTT	CASSFNRGRTDTQYF
NA	TRBV7-2	TRBJ1-1	few	TGTGCCAGCAGCTTAGTGGGAGGGAACACTGAAGCTTTCTTT	CASSLVGGNTEAFF
NA	TRBV21-1	TRBJ1-1	NA	TGTGCCAGCAGCAAAGGCCTCGGGGGGCGGAACACTGAAGCTTTCTTT	CASSKGLGGRNTEAFF
NA	TRBV5-4	TRBJ1-6	few	TGTGCCAGCAGCTTCCTAGGGGAAAGTTCACCCCTCCACTTT	CASSFLGESSPLHF
NA	TRBV27	TRBJ2-5	NA	TGTGCCAGCAGTCCGCGGGTAGAACCCGGGACCCAGTACTTC	CASSPRVEPGTQYF
NA	TRBV28	TRBJ2-5	NA	TGTGCCAGCACCTTGACGGGGCTTCGACAAGAGACCCAGTACTTC	CASTLTGLRQETQYF
NA	TRBV9	TRBJ2-5	NA	TGTGCCAGCAGCGTAGGATTTGCTAGAGAGACCCAGTACTTC	CASSVGFARETQYF
NA	TRBV19	TRBJ1-3	NA	TGTGCCAGTAGTATTCGTCCAGGACCCGCTGGAAACACCATATATTTT	CASSIRPGPAGNTIYF
TRBD1	TRBV27	TRBJ1-2	once	TGTGCCAGCAGCCCTCGGACAGGACCTAACTATGGCTACACCTTC	CASSPRTGPNYGYTF
NA	TRBV7-9	TRBJ2-3	few	TGTGCCACCCTAGATGGGATTAATGGTTTAGATACGCAGTATTTT	CATLDGINGLDTQYF